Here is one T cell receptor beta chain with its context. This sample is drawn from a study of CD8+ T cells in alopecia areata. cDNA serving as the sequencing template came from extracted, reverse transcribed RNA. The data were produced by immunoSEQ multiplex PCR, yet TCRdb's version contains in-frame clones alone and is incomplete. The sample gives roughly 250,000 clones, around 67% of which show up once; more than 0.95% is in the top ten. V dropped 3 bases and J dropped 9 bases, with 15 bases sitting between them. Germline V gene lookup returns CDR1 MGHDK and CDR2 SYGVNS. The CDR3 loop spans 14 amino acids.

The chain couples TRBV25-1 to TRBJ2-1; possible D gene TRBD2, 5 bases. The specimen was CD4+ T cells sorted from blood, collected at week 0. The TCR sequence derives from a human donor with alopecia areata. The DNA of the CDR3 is TGTGCCAGCAGTGAGGTGGCCGGGGTCAGTGAGCAGTTCTTC. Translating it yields CASSEVAGVSEQFF. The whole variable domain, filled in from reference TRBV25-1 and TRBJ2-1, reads EADIYQTPRYLVIGTGKKITLECSQTMGHDKMYWYQQDPGMELHLIHYSYGVNSTEKGDLSSESTVSRIRTEHFPLTLESARPSHTSQYLCASSEVAGVSEQFFGPGTRLTVL.